This TCR beta chain derives from a study of regulatory T cells in long-lasting Graves disease. Time point described: persistent/refractory GD, antithyroid drugs over 5 years with positive TRAb. Making the TCR library involved RNA that had been extracted from PBMCs. Per American Thyroid Association guidelines, Graves' disease was diagnosed. This clonotype appeared many times. Its antigen is still unknown. Unmatched junction bases numbered 5, after V lost 6 bases and J lost 8 bases. CDR1 is WSHSY, CDR2 SAAADI, per germline. CDR3 length equals 12 residues. Whole-study results and caveats: Favored gene segments in persistent disease were TRBV28, TRBJ1-2 and TRBJ2-5.

HTBI primers from iRepertoire and Arm-PCR of CDR3 regions yielded the TCR beta libraries. From the multiplex PCR reads, TCRdb called clonotypes with MiXCR, one entry per CDR3 protein. In the table there are hundreds of thousands of distinct CDR3 sequences, 20% to 25% of which are singletons. This sequence originates from a female donor with Graves disease. This chain connects TRBV10-2 to TRBJ1-2; 8 nucleotides line up with TRBD1. The source was peripheral blood mononuclear cells (PBMCs), collected when the disease was refractory, from a patient treated with antithyroid drugs. The CDR3 region has the DNA TGCGCCAGCAGCCGGACAGGGTCGGGCTACACCTTC. Amino acids: CASSRTGSGYTF.